This TCR beta chain comes out of a study of cytomegalovirus exposure and HLA in healthy donors. Findings of the study overall: Donor immune exposure was known only as CMV serostatus. In vitro confirmation showed three CMV-associated chains to be CMV antigen specific.

PCR primers comprised 60 Vbeta and 13 Jbeta primers. Under the authors' procedure: The count from a later analysis was about 80 million unique TCR beta chains, 9 million to 12 million of them shared. The assay was immunoSEQ multiplex PCR, and TCRdb's table has in-frame clones only and misses some. The V and J calls and clone size were taken over from that table, and D and trimming were inferred from the DNA. The sample includes 210,000 or so clones, just over 75% seen only once; the top ten take approximately 0.63%. As to this clone: Its antigen is unidentified.

Sequences were obtained from PBMCs. This sequence originates from a man aged 18 to 29 in good health and CMV-seronegative.

The DNA for the CDR3 is TGTGCCAGCAGTGAAGCTAGCACCGGGGAGCTGTTTTTT. It specifies CASSEASTGELFF. V and J are TRBV2 and TRBJ2-2, with D unresolved. This CDR3 has 13 residues. CDR1 and CDR2 from the germline V gene are SNHLY and FYNNEI. Trimming stripped 0 bases from V and 4 bases from J, with 3 bases between.